The 27 T cell receptor beta chains listed next were all sequenced from one sample in a study of response to subunit inactivated influenza vaccine (dated 2018 in TCRdb). The library relied on RT-PCR. The instrument was an Illumina HiSeq 2500. TCRdb redid the processing of the public reads, applying fastp at Q25 and MiXCR, and retained in-frame beta chains. A single entry per CDR3 protein holds the most common genes and DNA from its merged rows. For this sample the table gives hundreds of thousands of distinct CDR3 sequences, of which more than 15% were detected only once. The ten largest clones represent approximately 3% of the sample. This sample comprised CD4+ T cells sorted from PBMCs, obtained 23 to 25 months after vaccination. Every receptor here comes from a man aged 45-69 years who received an inactivated influenza vaccine. Donor details come from another sample of the same person, matched by shared clones.

This clonotype turned up a few times. The rearrangement uses TRBV20-1 and TRBJ2-5, with unresolved D. Trimming took off 4 bases at V and 5 bases at J, with 23 bases between the two ends. Germline V gene sequence: CDR1 DFQATT, CDR2 SNEGSKA (reference sequence). This CDR3 spans 16 amino acids. CDR3 in DNA: TGCAGTGCTATTCACCTATGGTTGGGCTTCAGGGAGACCCAGTACTTC. Its protein product is CSAIHLWLGFRETQYF.

This sequence joins TRBV20-1 and TRBJ2-7; weak D call: TRBD1 (6 bases). Trimming left V 6 bases short and J 2 bases short, with 11 bases between. Germline CDR1 and CDR2: DFQATT and SNEGSKA (reference sequence). The CDR3 runs 12 residues. CDR3 nucleotides: TGCAGTGCCGGGACAAACGCCTACGAGCAGTACTTC. This codes for CSAGTNAYEQYF.

Many counts were recorded for this clonotype. This chain connects TRBV27 to TRBJ2-1; 11 positions agree with TRBD2. V shed 5 bases and J 3 bases; nucleotides not matched to a gene: 3. The germline gives CDR1 MNHEY, CDR2 SMNVEV (reference sequence). CDR3 length: 15 amino acids. CDR3 region: CASSEGLAVYNEQFF. CDR3 coding DNA: TGTGCCAGCAGTGAGGGACTAGCGGTCTACAATGAGCAGTTCTTC.

This sequence joins TRBV5-1 and TRBJ2-4, with TRBD1 as a possible D gene (6 bases). Germline CDR1 reads SGHRS; CDR2 reads YFSETQ. The CDR3 runs 17 residues. Trimming took 5 bases from V and 0 from J, leaving 18 bases between them. The CDR3 DNA follows: TGCGCCAGCAGACCGGGACAAATGGGAGTAGCCAAAAACATTCAGTACTTC. This gives the protein CASRPGQMGVAKNIQYF.

This clonotype was seen many times. This chain uses TRBV7-9 with TRBJ2-3; 7 bases agree with TRBD1. V shed 6 bases, J shed 1 base, and the junction held 4 bases outside the gene matches. CDR1 and CDR2 (germline): SEHNR, FQNEAQ (reference sequence). The CDR3 is 14 amino acids. CDR3 in amino acids: CASSSDRGTDTQYF. CDR3 sequence (DNA): TGTGCCAGCAGTTCCGACAGGGGCACAGATACGCAGTATTTT.

The CDR3 sequence is CATSTRGGLNIQYF. CDR3 DNA: TGTGCCACCAGTACCAGGGGAGGACTCAACATTCAGTACTTC. V usage is TRBV19 and J usage is TRBJ2-4; tentatively, D is TRBD1 or TRBD2 (6 bases each). V lost 10 bases and J lost 7, with 20 bases in between. Per the germline V gene, CDR1 is LNHDA and CDR2 is SQIVND (reference sequence). This CDR3 contains 14 residues. Variable domain in full (rest from reference TRBV19 and TRBJ2-4): DGGITQSPKYLFRKEGQNVTLSCEQNLNHDAMYWYRQDPGQGLRLIYYSQIVNDFQKGDIAEGYSVSREKKESFPLTVTSAQKNPTAFYLCATSTRGGLNIQYFGAGTRLSVL.

There are a few counts of this clonotype. The chain carries TRBV27 and TRBJ2-7, with D perhaps matching TRBD2 (6 bases). V was pared by 6 bases and J by 1 base, with 16 bases between. Germline V gene data show CDR1 as MNHEY and CDR2 as SMNVEV (reference sequence). The CDR3 is 15 residues long. CDR3 nucleotides: TGTGCCAGCAGGAAAAGACTAGACTCTTCCTACGAGCAGTACTTC. The encoded protein is CASRKRLDSSYEQYF.

The genes are TRBV5-1 and TRBJ1-1; D remains unclear. Looked up from germline, CDR1 is SGHRS and CDR2 is YFSETQ. This CDR3 has 17 amino acids. The V and J ends lost 0 bases and 2 bases respectively, with 17 bases between them. Here the CDR3 reads CASSLAGQSSRNTEAFF. CDR3 DNA: TGCGCCAGCAGCTTGGCGGGCCAGTCCAGCCGAAACACTGAAGCTTTCTTT.

The sample holds a few counts of this clonotype. The V gene is TRBV7-2, the J gene TRBJ2-5; 7 bases match TRBD1. CDR3 size: 14 residues. V shed 5 bases and J 4 bases; nucleotides not matched to a gene: 7. Germline V gene sequence: CDR1 SGHTA, CDR2 FQGNSA. CDR3 in amino acids: CASSHRQGPETQYF. Here the CDR3 DNA reads TGTGCCAGCAGCCATCGACAGGGTCCAGAGACCCAGTACTTC.

This clonotype was picked up a small number of times. The CDR3 DNA is TGTGCCAGCAGCTTAGCCACTAGCGGACTATCCTACAATGAGCAGTTCTTC. Translating it yields CASSLATSGLSYNEQFF. This chain connects TRBV7-9 to TRBJ2-1, with 8 bases fitting TRBD2. Losses at the gene ends were 0 bases for V and 1 base for J; bases not matched to a gene: 5. CDR3 length: 17 amino acids. In germline, CDR1 is SEHNR, CDR2 FQNEAQ (reference sequence). Filled out from reference TRBV7-9 and TRBJ2-1, the complete variable domain reads DTGVSQNPRHKITKRGQNVTFRCDPISEHNRLYWYRQTLGQGPEFLTYFQNEAQLEKSRLLSDRFSAERPKGSFSTLEIQRTEQGDSAMYLCASSLATSGLSYNEQFFGPGTRLTVL.

This clonotype was observed a handful of times. The V call is TRBV28, the J call TRBJ2-7, with TRBD2 matching over 12 bases. Germline CDR1 and CDR2: MDHEN and SYDVKM. The ends lost 5 bases at V and 3 bases at J; junction bases unmatched: 2. This CDR3 contains 14 residues. The chain's CDR3 is CASSTSGRIYEQYF. The DNA of the CDR3 is TGTGCCAGCAGTACTAGCGGGAGGATCTACGAGCAGTACTTC.

This clonotype was detected ten times or more. The V gene is TRBV6-2 or TRBV6-3, the J gene TRBJ2-7; tentatively, D is TRBD1 (6 bases). Per germline, CDR1 MNHEY and CDR2 SVGEGT. There are 13 residues in the CDR3. V shed 3 bases and J shed 4 bases, with 10 bases lying between them. The DNA for the CDR3 is TGTGCCAGCAGTTATCAAAGGGGGTACGAGCAGTACTTC. This sequence encodes CASSYQRGYEQYF.

This clonotype was detected many times. The chain employs TRBV12-3 or TRBV12-4 and TRBJ1-2, with 10 bases lining up with TRBD1. CDR3 length: 15 amino acids. Unmatched junction bases numbered 9, after V lost 7 bases and J lost 4 bases. The DNA for the CDR3 is TGTGCCAGCACGACAAGTGGGACAGGGGTCTATGGCTACACCTTC. The encoded protein is CASTTSGTGVYGYTF.

The chain is built from TRBV29-1 and TRBJ2-2; 8 bases align to TRBD1. J lost 5 bases, V lost 7 bases, and 6 bases had no gene match. Germline assignment: CDR1 SQVTM and CDR2 ANQGSEA. There are 13 residues in the CDR3. DNA of the CDR3: TGCAGCGCCCTCAGGGGGCCGACCGGGGAGCTGTTTTTT. As protein: CSALRGPTGELFF.

This chain links TRBV10-3 with TRBJ2-7, with 9 bases matching TRBD2. The J segment lost 6 bases and the V segment lost 6 bases, leaving 12 bases of the junction unmatched. Germline V CDR1 and CDR2: ENHRY, SYGVKD. The length of the CDR3 is 15 residues. The CDR3 here is CAIRVSGGLGGEQYF. Here the CDR3 DNA reads TGTGCCATCAGGGTTAGCGGGGGCCTCGGGGGCGAGCAGTACTTC.

This clonotype appeared a few times. The chain carries TRBV7-2 and TRBJ1-4, with D unclear. Germline V lookup: CDR1 SGHTA, CDR2 FQGNSA. This CDR3 spans 15 amino acids. Trimming left V 0 bases short and J 8 bases short, with 13 bases between. CDR3 bases: TGTGCCAGCAGCTTAGCGGGGTTGACGGGAGAAAAACTGTTTTTT. Protein product: CASSLAGLTGEKLFF.

V usage is TRBV7-9 and J usage is TRBJ2-1; 7 bases agree with TRBD1. The CDR3 is made up of 16 amino acids. Germline values: CDR1 SEHNR, CDR2 FQNEAQ (reference sequence). V dropped 1 base and J dropped 1; count of bases not matched to a gene: 4. CDR3 bases: TGTGCCAGCAGCTTAGTTCAGACAGGGTCCTACAATGAGCAGTTCTTC. Translated, it gives CASSLVQTGSYNEQFF.

The chain uses TRBV5-1 and TRBJ2-2; 7 bases agree with TRBD2. The CDR3 spans 19 residues. In germline, CDR1 is SGHRS, CDR2 YFSETQ. V lost 1 base to trimming and J lost 0 bases; unmatched junction nucleotides: 12. In DNA, the CDR3 is TGCGCCAGCAGCTTGAGGAGTCTAGCGGAAACTGCGAACACCGGGGAGCTGTTTTTT. This encodes CASSLRSLAETANTGELFF.

This chain connects TRBV13 to TRBJ2-1; 10 nucleotides match TRBD2. There are 17 residues in the CDR3. Germline loops: CDR1 PRHDT, CDR2 FYEKMQ (reference sequence). J was trimmed by 4 bases and V by 5 bases; bases with no gene match: 11. The CDR3 region is CASSPLLSGGLYNEQFF. In nucleotides, the CDR3 is TGTGCCAGCAGCCCCCTCCTTAGCGGGGGGCTTTACAATGAGCAGTTCTTC.

The chain uses TRBV20-1 and TRBJ2-3, with D hard to call. The CDR3 loop spans 11 amino acids. V was clipped by 3 bases and J by 6 bases, with 7 bases between them. Germline V lookup: CDR1 DFQATT, CDR2 SNEGSKA (reference sequence). In DNA form, the CDR3 reads TGCAGTGCTAGGCCAGTCGATACGCAGTATTTT. Translation gives CSARPVDTQYF.

This clonotype was found a few times. J is TRBJ2-3 and V is TRBV7-9; possibly TRBD2 for D (5 bases). Germline V gene lookup returns CDR1 SEHNR and CDR2 FQNEAQ (reference sequence). Trimming took 0 bases from V and 7 from J, leaving 20 bases between them. CDR3 length: 17 residues. The CDR3 DNA follows: TGTGCCAGCAGCTTAGCGGAAACTAGACTTTACGGGTATACGCAGTATTTT. This gives the protein CASSLAETRLYGYTQYF. Supplemented by reference TRBV7-9 and TRBJ2-3, the full variable domain reads DTGVSQNPRHKITKRGQNVTFRCDPISEHNRLYWYRQTLGQGPEFLTYFQNEAQLEKSRLLSDRFSAERPKGSFSTLEIQRTEQGDSAMYLCASSLAETRLYGYTQYFGPGTRLTVL.

For this clonotype: Given a much more abundant clone one base away, this may be a read error. The rearrangement joins TRBV4-2 to TRBJ2-7; tentatively, D is TRBD1 (6 bases). Germline CDR1 is LGHNA and CDR2 is YNFKEQ. Trimming left V 5 bases short and J 4 bases short, with 12 bases between. CDR3 size: 13 residues. Written as DNA, the CDR3 is TGTGCCAGCAGCTATAACCAGGGGTACGAGCAGTACTTC. Its protein product is CASSYNQGYEQYF.

V and J are TRBV29-1 and TRBJ1-5; D uncertain. Germline CDR1 reads SQVTM; CDR2 reads ANQGSEA. The CDR3 extends over 13 amino acids. V dropped 3 bases and J dropped 7 bases, with 13 bases sitting between them. The CDR3: CSVEPALGQPQHF. The CDR3 DNA follows: TGCAGCGTTGAGCCCGCCCTGGGCCAGCCCCAGCATTTT.

Only a few counts were recorded for this clonotype. This chain links TRBV10-1 with TRBJ2-5, with a tentative D call TRBD2 (6 bases). With 2 bases removed from V and 4 bases from J, the gap between germline ends came to 11 bases. Germline lookup yields CDR1 WNHNN and CDR2 SYGVQD (reference sequence). The CDR3 sequence is 14 residues long. The CDR3 DNA reads as TGCGCCAGCAGTGAGAAAGGCGGGACAGAGACCCAGTACTTC. Amino acid sequence: CASSEKGGTETQYF.

This rearrangement joins TRBV11-2 to TRBJ2-7; D is undetermined. V gave up 5 bases and J gave up 4 bases, with 18 bases separating them. The CDR3 is made up of 15 amino acids. CDR1 and CDR2 (germline): SGHAT, FQNNGV. The CDR3 DNA follows: TGTGCCAGCAGCCCCGGCCGAACGGAACCTTACGAGCAGTACTTC. This encodes CASSPGRTEPYEQYF.

This clonotype was recorded a few times. This chain joins TRBV5-1 and TRBJ2-7, with D perhaps assigned TRBD1 or TRBD2 (5 bases each). The CDR3 length is 15 residues. The germline gives CDR1 SGHRS, CDR2 YFSETQ. Trimming shortened V by 0 bases and J by 2 bases, and 12 bases separated the two germline ends. The CDR3 protein is CASSLAGATAYEQYF. The CDR3 bases are TGCGCCAGCAGCTTGGCCGGGGCCACGGCCTACGAGCAGTACTTC.

V and J are TRBV28 and TRBJ1-2; no reliable D call. Germline CDR1 and CDR2: MDHEN and SYDVKM. The CDR3 runs 12 residues. V was shortened by 7 bases and J by 1 base, with 7 bases between the two germline ends. In DNA, the CDR3 is TGTGCCAGCAATAGCATTAACTATGGCTACACCTTC. Translating it yields CASNSINYGYTF.